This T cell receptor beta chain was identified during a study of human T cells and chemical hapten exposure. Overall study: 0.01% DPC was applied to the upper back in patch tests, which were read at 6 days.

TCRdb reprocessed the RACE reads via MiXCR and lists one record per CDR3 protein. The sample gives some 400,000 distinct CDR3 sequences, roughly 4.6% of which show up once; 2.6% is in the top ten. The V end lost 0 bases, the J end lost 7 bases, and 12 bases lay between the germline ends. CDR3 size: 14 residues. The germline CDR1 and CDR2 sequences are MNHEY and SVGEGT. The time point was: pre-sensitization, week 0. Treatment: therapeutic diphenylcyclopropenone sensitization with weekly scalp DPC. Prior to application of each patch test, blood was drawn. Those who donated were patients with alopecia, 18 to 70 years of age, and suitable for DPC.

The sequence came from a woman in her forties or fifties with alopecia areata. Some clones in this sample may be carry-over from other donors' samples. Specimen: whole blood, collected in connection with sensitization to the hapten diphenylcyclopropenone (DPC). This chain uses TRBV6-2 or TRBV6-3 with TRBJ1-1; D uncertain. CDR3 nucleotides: TGTGCCAGCAGTTACTCGATATCATCTGGTGAAGCTTTCTTT. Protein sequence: CASSYSISSGEAFF.